Following are 23 T cell receptor beta chains from one sample sequenced in a study of blood T cell repertoires in COVID-19. Clones were sequenced by immunoSEQ multiplex PCR, and TCRdb holds only the in-frame ones, with some missing. The sample contains roughly 430,000 clones, approximately 85% of which appear only once. Sequenced material: PBMCs or T cells enriched from blood (not recorded which). The receptor source for this set is a woman aged 40 to 50 with acute COVID-19.

The rearrangement uses TRBV4-1 and TRBJ2-3; unclear D gene. Deletions cut 4 bases from V and 4 bases from J, with 15 bases between. Germline V gene lookup returns CDR1 MGHRA and CDR2 YSYEKL. This CDR3 is built from 15 residues. The CDR3 DNA is TGCGCCAGCAGCCCCAGCCAGGTCCCCGCAGATACGCAGTATTTT. Translating gives CASSPSQVPADTQYF.

The rearrangement uses TRBV5-1 and TRBJ1-1, with D tentatively TRBD1 (5 bases). The CDR3 is made up of 13 amino acids. The V gene's germline CDR1 is SGHRS and CDR2 YFSETQ. V lost 1 base and J 3 bases, leaving 7 bases between the germline ends. The CDR3 region is CASSLLGDTEAFF. Here the CDR3 DNA reads TGCGCCAGCAGCTTGTTAGGGGACACTGAAGCTTTCTTT. The full variable domain, with the rest looked up from reference TRBV5-1 and TRBJ1-1, is KAGVTQTPRYLIKTRGQQVTLSCSPISGHRSVSWYQQTPGQGLQFLFEYFSETQRNKGNFPGRFSGRQFSNSRSEMNVSTLELGDSALYLCASSLLGDTEAFFGQGTRLTVV.

V is TRBV9 and J is TRBJ1-2, with 8 bases aligning to TRBD1. There are 14 residues in the CDR3. V shed 3 bases, J shed 4 bases, and the junction held 5 bases outside the gene matches. In germline, CDR1 is SGDLS, CDR2 YYNGEE. The CDR3 DNA reads as TGTGCCAGCAGCGAAAGAACAGGGGGCTATGGCTACACCTTC. Amino acid sequence: CASSERTGGYGYTF.

This clone was observed a single time. The chain links TRBV19 to TRBJ1-4, with 10 bases lining up with TRBD1. Trimming removed 4 bases from V and 5 bases from J; junction bases left unmatched: 4. CDR1 and CDR2 from the germline V gene are LNHDA and SQIVND (reference sequence). The CDR3 contains 15 residues. The CDR3 nucleotides read TGTGCCAGTAGTACCTGGACAGGGGGGAATGAAAAACTGTTTTTT. Translation: CASSTWTGGNEKLFF.

The V gene is TRBV6-5, the J gene TRBJ1-2; TRBD1 matches 7 bases. V gave up 6 bases and J gave up 3 bases; unmatched junction bases: 7. CDR3 length: 14 residues. The V gene's germline CDR1 is MNHEY and CDR2 SVGAGI. CDR3 sequence (DNA): TGTGCCAGCAGCCCCCGACAGGGACACTATGGCTACACCTTC. It specifies CASSPRQGHYGYTF.

This clone occurred a few times. The chain couples TRBV3-1 (or the pseudogene TRBV3-2) to TRBJ2-7; D might be TRBD2 (6 bases). The V and J ends lost 6 bases and 6 bases respectively, with 12 bases between them. The germline V gene has CDR1 LGHDT and CDR2 YNNKEL (reference sequence). The length of the CDR3 is 12 residues. The DNA for the CDR3 is TGTGCCAGCAGACATCAGGGAGGCGAGCAGTACTTC. Protein product: CASRHQGGEQYF.

CDR3 bases: TGTGCCAGTACCAAAAGACACAGGGGAGATGAGCAGTTCTTC. Encoded protein: CASTKRHRGDEQFF. The V gene is TRBV19, the J gene TRBJ2-1; TRBD1 matches at 7 bases. Germline loops: CDR1 LNHDA, CDR2 SQIVND (reference sequence). With 7 bases clipped from V and 8 bases from J, the junction kept 11 bases outside the gene matches. This CDR3 region has 14 residues.

This chain links TRBV12-5 with TRBJ1-1; D may be TRBD1 (5 bases). Looked up from germline, CDR1 is LGHNT and CDR2 is FRNRAP. The CDR3 loop spans 16 amino acids. V was clipped by 3 bases and J by 0 bases, with 14 bases between them. The CDR3 here is CASGFGGEWMNTEAFF. In DNA form, the CDR3 reads TGTGCTAGTGGTTTCGGAGGGGAATGGATGAACACTGAAGCTTTCTTT.

V is TRBV6-5 and J is TRBJ1-4; D is unclear. The CDR3 is 15 residues long. Trimming shortened V by 7 bases and J by 2 bases, and 14 bases separated the two germline ends. Germline V gives CDR1 MNHEY, CDR2 SVGAGI. The CDR3 DNA reads TGTGCCAGCAAGCCCTTGCGGGCGACTAATGAAAAACTGTTTTTT. It encodes CASKPLRATNEKLFF.

The chain links TRBV25-1 to TRBJ1-4; maybe TRBD1 (6 bases). V lost 1 base, J lost 5 bases, and 14 bases lay in between. The length of the CDR3 is 16 residues. CDR1 and CDR2 (germline): MGHDK, SYGVNS. CDR3 nucleotides: TGTGCCAGCAGTGAATTTGATACAGGGACGAATGAAAAACTGTTTTTT. Its protein is CASSEFDTGTNEKLFF.

The rearrangement joins TRBV9 to TRBJ2-6; D not certain. This CDR3 spans 16 amino acids. V was cut by 4 bases and J by 0 bases, with 11 bases left in between. The germline V gene has CDR1 SGDLS and CDR2 YYNGEE. The CDR3 reads CASSYNSISGANVLTF. The CDR3 bases are TGTGCCAGCAGCTATAACTCGATCTCTGGGGCCAACGTCCTGACTTTC.

Written as DNA, the CDR3 is TGCGCCAGCAGCCCCGGGGTGGGGAAAGAGACCCAGTACTTC. This codes for CASSPGVGKETQYF. The chain combines TRBV5-1 with TRBJ2-5; TRBD2 might be the D (5 bases). The germline V and J ends were trimmed by 4 bases and 3 bases, with 13 bases remaining between them. CDR1 and CDR2 (germline): SGHRS, YFSETQ. The CDR3 extends over 14 amino acids.

The gene calls are TRBV5-1 and TRBJ1-1; 8 positions match TRBD1. Germline loops: CDR1 SGHRS, CDR2 YFSETQ. The CDR3 is made up of 17 amino acids. The J segment lost 4 bases and the V segment lost 4 bases, leaving 15 bases of the junction unmatched. DNA for the CDR3: TGCGCCAGCAGCCCAGAGGACAGGGCCGGATGGAGCACTGAAGCTTTCTTT. Translation: CASSPEDRAGWSTEAFF. The whole variable domain, remainder taken from reference TRBV5-1 and TRBJ1-1, is KAGVTQTPRYLIKTRGQQVTLSCSPISGHRSVSWYQQTPGQGLQFLFEYFSETQRNKGNFPGRFSGRQFSNSRSEMNVSTLELGDSALYLCASSPEDRAGWSTEAFFGQGTRLTVV.

The chain uses TRBV30 and TRBJ2-7; tentative D call: TRBD2 (6 bases). The V and J ends lost 1 base and 5 bases respectively, with 12 bases between them. Germline V CDR1 and CDR2: GTSNPN, SVGIG (reference sequence). The CDR3 consists of 13 residues. The CDR3: CAWSGGTGNEQYF. The CDR3 DNA follows: TGTGCCTGGAGTGGGGGGACTGGGAACGAGCAGTACTTC.

The CDR3 sequence is CASSLTATSGGEQYF. The CDR3 bases are TGTGCCAGCAGCTTGACAGCTACTAGCGGGGGGGAGCAGTACTTC. This chain links TRBV5-6 with TRBJ2-7, with 12 bases identical to TRBD2. J was trimmed by 7 bases and V by 1 base; bases with no gene match: 6. The CDR3 contains 15 residues. The V gene's germline CDR1 is SGHDT and CDR2 YYEEEE.

The chain couples TRBV19 to TRBJ1-2; perhaps TRBD1 as D (5 bases). Germline V CDR1 and CDR2: LNHDA, SQIVND (reference sequence). V gave up 5 bases and J gave up 4 bases, with 14 bases separating them. This CDR3 region has 14 residues. In DNA, the CDR3 is TGTGCCAGTAGTTCCCCCGACAGCATCTATGGCTACACCTTC. Encoded protein: CASSSPDSIYGYTF.

The chain is built from TRBV11-2 and TRBJ1-2, with D possibly being TRBD1 (5 bases). Germline lookup yields CDR1 SGHAT and CDR2 FQNNGV. This CDR3 has 14 residues. The V end lost 5 bases, the J end lost 0 bases, and 10 bases lay between the germline ends. The CDR3 DNA follows: TGTGCCAGCAGCCCAGCGGGGGCTAACTATGGCTACACCTTC. Its translation: CASSPAGANYGYTF.

The chain carries TRBV3-1 (or the pseudogene TRBV3-2) and TRBJ2-4, with 7 bases identical to TRBD1. In germline, CDR1 is LGHDT, CDR2 YNNKEL (reference sequence). V dropped 4 bases and J dropped 8; count of bases not matched to a gene: 5. The CDR3 extends over 13 amino acids. The CDR3 coding sequence is TGTGCCAGCAGCCGCAACGACAGGGACATTCAGTACTTC. It specifies CASSRNDRDIQYF.

Worth noting for this clone: At one end, the junction sequence differs from germline, possibly due to a read error. The chain is built from TRBV11-2 and TRBJ2-5, with a tentative D call TRBD2 (6 bases). The CDR3 totals 16 residues. The germline CDR1 and CDR2 sequences are SGHAT and FQNNGV. Here the CDR3 DNA reads TGTGCCAGCAGCCTAGATCTCCGGGGGAGGAGGGAGACCCAGTACTTC. Protein: CASSLDLRGRRETQYF.

The gene calls are TRBV30 and TRBJ1-1; D possibly corresponds to TRBD1 (6 bases). Germline V gene data show CDR1 as GTSNPN and CDR2 as SVGIG (reference sequence). The CDR3 loop spans 13 amino acids. Trimming stripped 8 bases from V and 1 base from J, with 14 bases between. The CDR3 DNA reads TGTGCCGGGGCGAGGACAGCGAACACTGAAGCTTTCTTT. Translating it yields CAGARTANTEAFF.

This chain links TRBV12-5 with TRBJ2-1; 8 positions agree with TRBD2. The CDR3 runs to 15 residues. Germline assignment: CDR1 LGHNT and CDR2 FRNRAP. Trimming cost V 3 bases and J 6 bases; bases outside gene matches: 7. CDR3 DNA sequence: TGTGCTAGTGGTTTCTTTCTAGCGGGCGCCAATGAGCAGTTCTTC. It specifies CASGFFLAGANEQFF. Variable domain in full (rest from reference TRBV12-5 and TRBJ2-1): DARVTQTPRHKVTEMGQEVTMRCQPILGHNTVFWYRQTMMQGLELLAYFRNRAPLDDSGMPKDRFSAEMPDATLATLKIQPSEPRDSAVYFCASGFFLAGANEQFFGPGTRLTVL.

The rearrangement joins TRBV18 to TRBJ2-1; 7 nucleotides match TRBD2. The germline V gene encodes CDR1 KGHSH and CDR2 LQKENI. Trimming took 6 bases from V and 7 from J; bases not matched to a gene: 12. This CDR3 contains 15 residues. CDR3 amino acids: CASSGDRTRLNEQFF. In DNA, the CDR3 is TGTGCCAGCTCCGGGGACCGGACTAGGTTAAATGAGCAGTTCTTC. Full variable domain (missing parts from reference TRBV18 and TRBJ2-1): NAGVMQNPRHLVRRRGQEARLRCSPMKGHSHVYWYRQLPEEGLKFMVYLQKENIIDESGMPKERFSAEFPKEGPSILRIQQVVRGDSAAYFCASSGDRTRLNEQFFGPGTRLTVL.

This chain links TRBV5-6 with TRBJ1-5; a possible D gene is TRBD1 (6 bases). There are 13 residues in the CDR3. Germline V gene lookup returns CDR1 SGHDT and CDR2 YYEEEE. Trimming removed 1 base from V and 4 bases from J, with 6 bases in between. The CDR3 coding sequence is TGTGCCAGCAGCTTGACAGGGAATCAGCCCCAGCATTTT. It codes for CASSLTGNQPQHF.